The sequence of this TCR delta chain was determined in a study of Vδ1+ human thymocytes. Study results and caveats: Approximately 20% of thymic delta-chain sequences were Vdelta2, with few Vdelta3, unlike blood Vdelta1+ controls. Highly polyclonal TRG and TRD repertoires with Gaussian CDR3 length distributions appeared in thymus.

RNA was extracted from the cells and then reverse transcribed. Multiplex PCR used pooled V-gene forward primers and a constant-region reverse primer to amplify CDR3s. TCRdb repeated clone calling on the multiplex PCR reads with CATT. The sample has more than 50,000 delta-chain clones; about 16% are singletons. This clone occurred a few times. Its antigen is unknown. Germline V lookup: CDR1 TSWWSYY, CDR2 QGS. This CDR3 is built from 21 residues. V gave up 2 bases and J gave up 3 bases, with 31 bases separating them. The sample comprised Vdelta1+ gamma-delta thymocytes from the thymus. The subset was: FACS-sorted CD3+ TCRalphabeta- TCRVdelta1+ TCRVdelta2- thymocytes. This TCR came from a girl under three years old who had congenital heart surgery. J is TRDJ1 and V is TRDV1, with D tentatively TRDD3 (8 bases). CDR3 in DNA: TGTGCTCTTGGGGAAGCACCCGTTCCTACAGGGCTGATGGGGATACCCGATAAACTCATCTTT. Protein sequence: CALGEAPVPTGLMGIPDKLIF.